This TCR beta chain is drawn from a study of CD8+CD57+ T cells in acquired aplastic anemia. CDR3 length: 14 amino acids. Germline values: CDR1 SGHVS, CDR2 FNYEAQ. V lost 7 bases and J lost 8; bases outside the gene matches: 9. For sequencing, patients were chosen who had shown expansion of CD8+CD57+ cells by flow cytometry. Patients were therapy-naive when their blood was sampled. Using genomic DNA as the template, TCR beta VDJ and CDR3 profiling was carried out. TCRdb itself ran the reads through MiXCR, one entry per CDR3 protein. This sample has roughly 98,000 distinct CDR3 sequences; roughly 70% occur once, and the top ten carry 55% to 65%.

The rearrangement uses TRBV7-6 and TRBJ2-3; TRBD1 agrees at 10 bases. The sequenced sample was sorted CD4+, CD8+, or CD8+CD57+ T cells (not recorded which) from PBMCs. The clonotype was recovered from a human donor with aplastic anemia. The CDR3 bases are TGTGCCAGCACCCTGGACAGGGGGTTCAGTACGCAGTATTTT. Translated, it gives CASTLDRGFSTQYF.